The entry below gives a single T cell receptor beta chain sequence along with its context. The assay was immunoSEQ multiplex PCR, and TCRdb's table has in-frame clones only and misses some. The data contain 70,000 to 85,000 clones, about nine tenths of them seen just once; the ten biggest clones take up around 0.97%. This sample was taken from a study of OX40 agonist ivuxolimab in advanced cancers. Background on the study: Of the patients, three showed partial responses, one with hepatocellular carcinoma and two with cutaneous melanoma.

Germline V gives CDR1 GTSNPN, CDR2 SVGIG (reference sequence). CDR3 length: 14 amino acids. Trimming removed 5 bases at V and 2 bases at J, with 13 bases between. The sample was CD4+ or CD8+ T cells sorted from blood, taken in a trial of the OX40 agonist ivuxolimab. This TCR was sampled from an adult with an advanced solid tumor such as melanoma, head and neck, liver or kidney cancer. V usage is TRBV30 and J usage is TRBJ1-5; D not resolved. The CDR3 DNA is TGTGCCTGGGGGTCGGGAGATGGCAATCAGCCCCAGCATTTT. Residues: CAWGSGDGNQPQHF.